These 25 T cell receptor beta chains share one sample of origin, sequenced in a study of regulatory T cells in long-lasting Graves disease. Time point defined: newly diagnosed GD, antithyroid drugs for less than 3 months. From PBMCs, RNA was extracted and then used to make the TCR library. CDR3 regions were amplified by Arm-PCR using iRepertoire HTBI primers to build TCR beta libraries. From the multiplex PCR reads, TCRdb called clonotypes with MiXCR, one entry per CDR3 protein. The top ten hold around 17% of the sample, which has 350,000 to 550,000 distinct CDR3 sequences, about 15% seen once. These data are also associated with another study on T cells in Graves' hyperthyroidism and ophthalmopathy.

The specimen was peripheral blood mononuclear cells (PBMCs), collected at new diagnosis, from a patient treated with antithyroid drugs. Every receptor here comes from a woman under 40 with Graves disease.

The chain has TRBV5-5 and TRBJ2-2, with D perhaps being TRBD1 or TRBD2 (5 bases each). Germline V gene data show CDR1 as SGHKS and CDR2 as YYEKEE (reference sequence). This CDR3 is built from 15 residues. V was shortened by 0 bases and J by 9 bases, with 15 bases between the two germline ends. Here the CDR3 reads CASSLAWGSRRELFF. CDR3 nucleotides: TGTGCCAGCAGCTTGGCCTGGGGGAGTCGGCGGGAGCTGTTTTTT.

This clonotype was seen many times. V and J are TRBV3-1 and TRBJ2-5; D not resolved. CDR1 and CDR2 (germline): LGHDT, YNNKEL (reference sequence). The length of the CDR3 is 14 residues. Trimming removed 2 bases from V and 0 bases from J, with 7 bases in between. The CDR3 DNA reads as TGTGCCAGCAGCCAATTGGAGTACCAAGAGACCCAGTACTTC. This gives the protein CASSQLEYQETQYF.

Only a few counts were recorded for this clonotype. The chain uses TRBV18 and TRBJ2-7; D is unclear. V lost 2 bases, J lost 0 bases, and 11 bases lay in between. This CDR3 is 15 amino acids long. Germline V gives CDR1 KGHSH, CDR2 LQKENI. The CDR3, as DNA: TGTGCCAGCTCACCATACGACGGAAACTCCTACGAGCAGTACTTC. This encodes CASSPYDGNSYEQYF.

The chain couples TRBV20-1 to TRBJ2-3, with 10 nucleotides matching TRBD2. CDR1 is DFQATT, CDR2 SNEGSKA, per germline (reference sequence). The CDR3 is 14 amino acids. Trimming at V came to 8 bases and at J to 0 bases, leaving 5 bases not matched to a gene. The CDR3 DNA sequence: TGCAGTTCGACTAGCGGGTCTAGCACAGATACGCAGTATTTT. It encodes CSSTSGSSTDTQYF.

This clonotype came up a few times. CDR3 DNA: TGTGCCAGCAGCCTCCTGGGGGTAGCGGAACCCACAGATACGCAGTATTTT. Translated: CASSLLGVAEPTDTQYF. V usage is TRBV3-1 and J usage is TRBJ2-3; D might be TRBD2 (6 bases). V was shortened by 4 bases and J by 2 bases, with 19 bases between the two germline ends. Germline CDR1 and CDR2: LGHDT and YNNKEL (reference sequence). This CDR3 is built from 17 residues.

The sample holds many counts of this clonotype. The V gene is TRBV20-1, the J gene TRBJ2-1, with D perhaps matching TRBD2 (6 bases). The CDR3 extends over 13 amino acids. Deletions cut 6 bases from V and 6 bases from J, with 15 bases between. From germline, CDR1 is DFQATT and CDR2 SNEGSKA (reference sequence). The CDR3 region has the DNA TGCAGTGCCATAGGACGTAGCGGCAATGAGCAGTTCTTC. Residues: CSAIGRSGNEQFF.

This chain connects TRBV7-3 to TRBJ2-5, with 8 bases lining up with TRBD2. Germline V CDR1 and CDR2: SGHTA, FQGTGA. The CDR3 is 16 residues long. Trimming cost V 5 bases and J 2 bases; bases outside gene matches: 10. Written as DNA, the CDR3 is TGTGCCAGCAGCGTCGGGGGGGGGATCGGTCAAGAGACCCAGTACTTC. Its protein is CASSVGGGIGQETQYF.

The rearrangement links TRBV3-1 to TRBJ2-3, with D maybe TRBD1 (6 bases). V lost 5 bases and J lost 3, with 15 bases in between. Germline V gene sequence: CDR1 LGHDT, CDR2 YNNKEL (reference sequence). The CDR3 length is 15 residues. The CDR3 region is CASSDTHRVTDTQYF. CDR3 DNA sequence: TGTGCCAGCAGCGATACACACAGGGTAACAGATACGCAGTATTTT.

This clonotype was seen at least ten times. This chain joins TRBV24-1 and TRBJ2-1; tentatively, D is TRBD2 (5 bases). CDR3 size: 15 residues. Trimming cost V 1 base and J 4 bases, with 10 bases left between them. Germline CDR1 KGHDR, CDR2 SFDVKD. CDR3 amino acids: CATSDLAEEYNEQFF. The DNA for the CDR3 is TGTGCCACCAGTGATTTAGCGGAAGAGTACAATGAGCAGTTCTTC.

With regard to this clonotype: Being one base from a much bigger clone, this may be a read error. The chain recombines TRBV9 with TRBJ2-1; maybe TRBD2 (6 bases). The germline V and J ends were trimmed by 0 bases and 2 bases, with 15 bases remaining between them. Germline CDR1 reads SGDLS; CDR2 reads YYNGEE. The CDR3 covers 17 residues. This CDR3 reads CASSVDSWTIAYNEQFF. The CDR3 DNA reads TGTGCCAGCAGCGTAGATTCTTGGACTATTGCCTACAATGAGCAGTTCTTC.

This clonotype was observed many times. This chain connects TRBV27 to TRBJ2-1, with 7 bases matching TRBD2. Germline V CDR1 and CDR2: MNHEY, SMNVEV (reference sequence). The junction had 12 bases not matched to a gene; V was cut back by 8 bases and J by 2 bases. The CDR3 has 16 residues. CDR3 DNA sequence: TGTGCCAGCCGCGAACCGACTAGCAGAACCTACAATGAGCAGTTCTTC. Translation: CASREPTSRTYNEQFF.

This clonotype was recorded at least ten times. The V and J genes are TRBV5-1 and TRBJ2-1; either TRBD1 or TRBD2 may fit D (5 bases each). This CDR3 has 16 amino acids. Germline V gene lookup returns CDR1 SGHRS and CDR2 YFSETQ. V was cut by 4 bases and J by 6 bases, with 20 bases left in between. This chain's CDR3 is CASSVGDRLGLNEQFF. CDR3 coding DNA: TGCGCCAGCAGCGTTGGGGACCGCTTAGGTCTCAATGAGCAGTTCTTC. The whole variable domain, filled in from reference TRBV5-1 and TRBJ2-1, reads KAGVTQTPRYLIKTRGQQVTLSCSPISGHRSVSWYQQTPGQGLQFLFEYFSETQRNKGNFPGRFSGRQFSNSRSEMNVSTLELGDSALYLCASSVGDRLGLNEQFFGPGTRLTVL.

This chain's CDR3 is CATSSVSRVTREGLTYEQYF. CDR3 DNA sequence: TGTGCCACCAGCAGTGTTAGCCGGGTGACGCGGGAGGGCCTCACCTACGAGCAGTACTTC. The rearrangement uses TRBV15 and TRBJ2-7, with 9 bases aligning to TRBD2. V lost 3 bases and J lost 2; bases outside the gene matches: 20. Germline V lookup: CDR1 LNHNV, CDR2 YYDKDF (reference sequence). This CDR3 contains 20 residues.

This sequence joins TRBV6-5 and TRBJ1-2; TRBD1 might be the D (6 bases). This CDR3 comprises 12 residues. The germline CDR1 and CDR2 sequences are MNHEY and SVGAGI. V shed 3 bases and J shed 14 bases, with 16 bases lying between them. CDR3 region: CASSYAGGGWTF. DNA for the CDR3: TGTGCCAGCAGTTATGCTGGGGGCGGTTGGACCTTC.

Many counts were recorded for this clonotype. V and J are TRBV4-1 and TRBJ2-5, with TRBD2 matching 15 bases. CDR1 and CDR2 from the germline V gene are MGHRA and YSYEKL. V shed 4 bases and J 2 bases; nucleotides not matched to a gene: 5. The CDR3 runs to 17 residues. Here the CDR3 DNA reads TGCGCCAGCAGCCCGTCTGGACTAGCGGGAGGGCAAGAGACCCAGTACTTC. Translated: CASSPSGLAGGQETQYF.

The CDR3 nucleotides read TGTGCCAGCAGCGTAGGTGGAAGGGTGGGCCCCTACGAGCAGTACTTC. This sequence encodes CASSVGGRVGPYEQYF. The chain recombines TRBV9 with TRBJ2-7, with D unresolved. The CDR3 runs to 16 residues. Germline CDR1 and CDR2: SGDLS and YYNGEE. V dropped 0 bases and J dropped 2 bases, with 15 bases sitting between them.

This chain connects TRBV20-1 to TRBJ1-1; the match to TRBD1 covers 8 bases. The CDR3 contains 15 residues. The germline V gene has CDR1 DFQATT and CDR2 SNEGSKA (reference sequence). V dropped 0 bases and J dropped 1; count of bases not matched to a gene: 4. The CDR3 protein is CSARDIGTGNTEAFF. In DNA form, the CDR3 reads TGCAGTGCTAGAGATATTGGGACAGGGAACACTGAAGCTTTCTTT.

J is TRBJ2-3 and V is TRBV2; the D call may be TRBD1 or TRBD2 (5 bases each). CDR1 and CDR2 (germline): SNHLY, FYNNEI. CDR3 length: 15 residues. V was trimmed by 7 bases and J by 2 bases, leaving 16 bases between them. CDR3 nucleotides: TGTGCCAGCACGGGACCGATTCCTGCCACAGATACGCAGTATTTT. Its protein product is CASTGPIPATDTQYF.

This clonotype was counted ten times or more. The gene calls are TRBV3-1 and TRBJ2-1; TRBD1 agrees at 10 bases. The germline V gene encodes CDR1 LGHDT and CDR2 YNNKEL (reference sequence). Trimming removed 2 bases from V and 6 bases from J; junction bases left unmatched: 4. This CDR3 contains 15 residues. This CDR3 reads CASSQPGQGFNEQFF. CDR3 in DNA: TGTGCCAGCAGCCAACCGGGACAGGGGTTCAATGAGCAGTTCTTC.

This clonotype was seen repeatedly, ten times or more. This rearrangement joins TRBV29-1 to TRBJ2-5; a possible D gene is TRBD1 (6 bases). The CDR3 is 13 amino acids. Germline loops: CDR1 SQVTM, CDR2 ANQGSEA. The V end was cut by 7 bases, the J end by 2 bases, with 14 bases between. The CDR3 DNA sequence: TGCAGCGGCGGCCGGGACACACAAGAGACCCAGTACTTC. This sequence encodes CSGGRDTQETQYF.

This clonotype was counted ten times or more. This chain links TRBV12-3 or TRBV12-4 with TRBJ2-7; tentative D call: TRBD2 (6 bases). Trimming took off 2 bases at V and 2 bases at J, with 16 bases between the two ends. The CDR3 sequence is 16 residues long. For the CDR3, the DNA is TGTGCCAGCAGTTTAAAAATCGGGAGTGGAGCCTACGAGCAGTACTTC. It yields the protein CASSLKIGSGAYEQYF.

The chain uses TRBV20-1 and TRBJ2-3; possible D gene TRBD2, 6 bases. Germline V lookup: CDR1 DFQATT, CDR2 SNEGSKA (reference sequence). The V and J ends lost 3 bases and 1 base respectively, with 11 bases between them. The CDR3 loop spans 14 amino acids. The CDR3 nucleotides read TGCAGTGCTAGGAAGCGGGCCGGCACAGATACGCAGTATTTT. This translates into CSARKRAGTDTQYF.

This clonotype has a count of ten or more. This chain joins TRBV2 and TRBJ1-6; 9 nucleotides match TRBD1. The junction had 0 bases not matched to a gene; V was cut back by 9 bases and J by 6 bases. The length of the CDR3 is 12 residues. The germline CDR1 and CDR2 sequences are SNHLY and FYNNEI. The CDR3 DNA reads as TGTGCCAGGGGACAGGGTAATTCACCCCTCCACTTT. This codes for CARGQGNSPLHF. Full variable domain (outside the CDR3, taken from reference TRBV2 and TRBJ1-6): EPEVTQTPSHQVTQMGQEVILRCVPISNHLYFYWYRQILGQKVEFLVSFYNNEISEKSEIFDDQFSVERPDGSNFTLKIRSTKLEDSAMYFCARGQGNSPLHFGNGTRLTVT.

This clonotype appeared many times. The chain uses TRBV2 and TRBJ2-3, with a possible D match to TRBD1 (6 bases). CDR3 length: 13 residues. The V end lost 10 bases, the J end lost 4 bases, and 15 bases lay between the germline ends. Germline loops: CDR1 SNHLY, CDR2 FYNNEI. CDR3 bases: TGTGCCACCAGGGGAACAGCCGCAGATACGCAGTATTTT. Encoded protein: CATRGTAADTQYF.

The gene calls are TRBV6-1 and TRBJ1-1, with D unclear. Germline CDR1 and CDR2: MNHNS and SASEGT. CDR3 length equals 13 residues. Trimming removed 8 bases from V and 3 bases from J, with 13 bases in between. The CDR3, as DNA: TGTGCCAGCGCCCGAACCGTGGACACTGAAGCTTTCTTT. Translated, it gives CASARTVDTEAFF.